Below, 29 T cell receptor beta chains from the same sample are listed, as sequenced in a study of Ad26.COV2.S vaccination and SARS-CoV-2 variants. Treatment indicated: around 19 received Ad26.COV2.S at low or high dose, single or two shots; about 5 received placebo; per-sample allocation not given. Sampling occurred on day 63 after the first vaccine or placebo injection. Here immunoSEQ multiplex PCR was the method, and the copy in TCRdb shows in-frame clones only, minus some. The sample has 290,000 or so clones; roughly 86% are singletons. This specimen consisted of peripheral blood, obtained in a trial of Ad26.COV2.S vaccine versus placebo. These receptors came from a person aged 18-65 years who received the Ad26.COV2.S COVID-19 vaccine or a placebo.

This chain links TRBV18 with TRBJ1-3, with TRBD1 matching over 9 bases. The trim removed 3 bases at V and 6 bases at J, leaving 6 bases unmatched. The CDR3 has 15 residues. The germline V gene has CDR1 KGHSH and CDR2 LQKENI. The CDR3 sequence is CASSPGQGKVNTIYF. CDR3 in DNA: TGTGCCAGCTCACCCGGACAGGGGAAAGTAAACACCATATATTTT.

The rearrangement links TRBV27 to TRBJ2-3; possibly TRBD1 for D (6 bases). Trimming removed 5 bases from V and 6 bases from J, with 15 bases in between. The germline CDR1 and CDR2 sequences are MNHEY and SMNVEV (reference sequence). The CDR3 extends over 14 amino acids. The chain's CDR3 is CASSPRDNTDTQYF. The CDR3 nucleotides are TGTGCCAGCAGTCCCCGGGACAATACTGATACGCAGTATTTT.

The rearrangement links TRBV6-1 to TRBJ1-2, with D maybe TRBD1 (5 bases). V was cut by 2 bases and J by 7 bases, with 20 bases left in between. The germline CDR1 and CDR2 sequences are MNHNS and SASEGT. This CDR3 comprises 16 residues. The CDR3 nucleotides are TGTGCCAGCAGTGAAATAGCGGACAACTTAATTGGTGGCTACACCTTC. Translation gives CASSEIADNLIGGYTF.

The rearrangement links TRBV5-1 to TRBJ2-1, with D possibly matching TRBD2 (6 bases). V was trimmed by 9 bases and J by 5 bases, leaving 30 bases between them. CDR1 is SGHRS, CDR2 YFSETQ, per germline. This CDR3 is built from 18 residues. The CDR3 reads CATTERGTSPLANNEQFF. CDR3 nucleotide sequence: TGCGCCACCACAGAGAGAGGGACTTCTCCCTTGGCGAACAATGAGCAGTTCTTC.

The chain couples TRBV5-1 to TRBJ1-3; D is perhaps TRBD1 (6 bases). In germline, CDR1 is SGHRS, CDR2 YFSETQ. V was cut by 5 bases and J by 8 bases, with 17 bases left in between. This CDR3 has 14 amino acids. This CDR3 reads CASSRWGQDDTIYF. The CDR3, as DNA: TGCGCCAGCAGTCGTTGGGGGCAGGACGACACCATATATTTT. Full variable domain (remainder filled in from reference TRBV5-1 and TRBJ1-3): KAGVTQTPRYLIKTRGQQVTLSCSPISGHRSVSWYQQTPGQGLQFLFEYFSETQRNKGNFPGRFSGRQFSNSRSEMNVSTLELGDSALYLCASSRWGQDDTIYFGEGSWLTVV.

V is TRBV10-3 and J is TRBJ2-1; tentative D call: TRBD1 (6 bases). The germline gives CDR1 ENHRY, CDR2 SYGVKD. The CDR3 runs 14 residues. Trimming removed 4 bases from V and 2 bases from J, with 9 bases in between. DNA of the CDR3: TGTGCCATCAGTGTCGAGGGGGCCTACAATGAGCAGTTCTTC. Translated: CAISVEGAYNEQFF.

This clone was found a few times. The chain couples TRBV9 to TRBJ2-7; TRBD1 agrees at 7 bases. The CDR3 spans 15 residues. CDR1 and CDR2 (germline): SGDLS, YYNGEE. V gave up 4 bases and J gave up 5 bases; unmatched junction bases: 12. The CDR3 coding sequence is TGTGCCAGCAGCCCACGACAGGGAAACACCCACGAGCAGTACTTC. It is translated as CASSPRQGNTHEQYF.

The chain couples TRBV2 to TRBJ1-1; D gene unclear. Trimming stripped 1 base from V and 4 bases from J, with 7 bases between. The CDR3 has 13 amino acids. CDR1 and CDR2 (germline): SNHLY, FYNNEI. The CDR3 DNA is TGTGCCAGCAGTGAAGGGACGCGCACTGAAGCTTTCTTT. Translated: CASSEGTRTEAFF.

The chain has TRBV2 and TRBJ1-1; no firm D call. The V gene lost 3 bases and the J gene lost 7 bases, with 9 bases spanning the gap. The germline CDR1 and CDR2 sequences are SNHLY and FYNNEI. CDR3 length: 12 residues. CDR3 sequence (DNA): TGTGCCAGCAGTGAGCAGCGTTTTGAAGCTTTCTTT. It codes for CASSEQRFEAFF.

CDR3 region: CASSLGTVTNEKLFF. The CDR3 nucleotides read TGCGCCAGCAGCTTAGGGACAGTAACTAATGAAAAACTGTTTTTT. The chain couples TRBV5-1 to TRBJ1-4; 7 bases map to TRBD1. Germline CDR1 is SGHRS and CDR2 is YFSETQ. Trimming cost V 2 bases and J 1 base; bases outside gene matches: 2. The CDR3 spans 15 residues. The whole variable domain, filled in from reference TRBV5-1 and TRBJ1-4, reads KAGVTQTPRYLIKTRGQQVTLSCSPISGHRSVSWYQQTPGQGLQFLFEYFSETQRNKGNFPGRFSGRQFSNSRSEMNVSTLELGDSALYLCASSLGTVTNEKLFFGSGTQLSVL.

The chain couples TRBV10-3 to TRBJ1-2; D is possibly TRBD1 (5 bases). Trimming shortened V by 3 bases and J by 6 bases, and 17 bases separated the two germline ends. The V gene's germline CDR1 is ENHRY and CDR2 SYGVKD. The CDR3 is made up of 15 amino acids. The CDR3 DNA follows: TGTGCCATCAGTGAAGGCTCAGGCGGGGCGGATGGCTACACCTTC. This sequence encodes CAISEGSGGADGYTF.

V is TRBV20-1 and J is TRBJ1-6; D uncertain. V was pared by 4 bases and J by 3 bases, with 10 bases between. Germline-derived CDR1 and CDR2 are DFQATT and SNEGSKA (reference sequence). The CDR3 is made up of 14 amino acids. This chain's CDR3 is CSAIDGFYNSPLHF. In nucleotides, the CDR3 is TGCAGTGCTATTGACGGATTCTATAATTCACCCCTCCACTTT.

This clone was seen only once. The gene calls are TRBV7-2 and TRBJ1-1, with D perhaps TRBD1 (6 bases). CDR3 length: 14 amino acids. CDR1 SGHTA and CDR2 FQGNSA come from the germline V gene. V lost 5 bases and J 4 bases, leaving 14 bases between the germline ends. CDR3 bases: TGTGCCAGCAGCCTAGTAGGGGGGGGCACTGAAGCTTTCTTT. Protein product: CASSLVGGGTEAFF. The variable domain in full, with the rest retrieved from reference TRBV7-2 and TRBJ1-1, is GAGVSQSPSNKVTEKGKDVELRCDPISGHTALYWYRQSLGQGLEFLIYFQGNSAPDKSGLPSDRFSAERTGGSVSTLTIQRTQQEDSAVYLCASSLVGGGTEAFFGQGTRLTVV.

This rearrangement joins TRBV5-1 to TRBJ2-2; D possibly matches TRBD1 or TRBD2 (6 bases each). Trimming pared 6 bases from V and 3 bases from J, leaving 12 bases between. CDR1 and CDR2 (germline): SGHRS, YFSETQ. CDR3 length: 14 residues. CDR3 nucleotides: TGCGCCAGCATCGCAGGGGAGGACACCGGGGAGCTGTTTTTT. This gives the protein CASIAGEDTGELFF.

The genes are TRBV5-6 and TRBJ1-1, with D tentatively TRBD1 (5 bases). V shed 4 bases and J shed 0 bases, with 22 bases lying between them. Germline V gene data show CDR1 as SGHDT and CDR2 as YYEEEE. The CDR3 has 18 amino acids. The CDR3 DNA reads as TGTGCCAGCAGCCCAACTCCGCCTGTGTGGGGGGTGAACACTGAAGCTTTCTTT. It codes for CASSPTPPVWGVNTEAFF.

The chain links TRBV19 to TRBJ2-4; D is undetermined. CDR3 length equals 18 residues. V was pared by 3 bases and J by 0 bases, with 18 bases between. Germline V gene lookup returns CDR1 LNHDA and CDR2 SQIVND (reference sequence). CDR3 bases: TGTGCCAGTAGTATCCCCCTGGCAGGACCAATAGCCAAAAACATTCAGTACTTC. It yields the protein CASSIPLAGPIAKNIQYF.

The J gene is TRBJ2-7, the V gene TRBV14; TRBD2 might be the D (5 bases). V was pared by 5 bases and J by 3 bases, with 14 bases between. CDR1 is SGHDN and CDR2 is FVKESK in the germline V gene. The CDR3 has 14 amino acids. The CDR3 nucleotides read TGTGCCAGCAGCGATCGGGGAACCTACTACGAGCAGTACTTC. Translating gives CASSDRGTYYEQYF.

The rearrangement uses TRBV19 and TRBJ1-2, with 10 bases matching TRBD1. This CDR3 comprises 15 residues. V lost 3 bases and J lost 2; bases outside the gene matches: 3. Per germline, CDR1 LNHDA and CDR2 SQIVND (reference sequence). CDR3 amino acids: CASSMDRGKNYGYTF. For the CDR3, the DNA is TGTGCCAGTAGTATGGACAGGGGGAAGAACTATGGCTACACCTTC.

The rearrangement uses TRBV5-1 and TRBJ2-1; unclear D gene. The V gene's germline CDR1 is SGHRS and CDR2 YFSETQ. The CDR3 is 11 residues long. Deletions cut 4 bases from V and 5 bases from J, with 4 bases between. The CDR3 reads CASSPDNEQFF. The CDR3 DNA sequence: TGCGCCAGCAGCCCAGACAATGAGCAGTTCTTC.

The CDR3 DNA reads TGTGCCAGCAGTGAAACAGGGCCAGATACGCAGTATTTT. This encodes CASSETGPDTQYF. The chain combines TRBV2 with TRBJ2-3; possibly TRBD1 for D (6 bases). This CDR3 contains 13 residues. Germline CDR1 reads SNHLY; CDR2 reads FYNNEI. The V gene lost 2 bases and the J gene lost 4 bases, with 7 bases spanning the gap.

This clone occurred once. The rearrangement links TRBV4-3 to TRBJ1-2; D may be TRBD1 (6 bases). Looked up from germline, CDR1 is LGHNA and CDR2 is YSLEER. V was pared by 5 bases and J by 4 bases, with 14 bases between. The CDR3 runs to 14 residues. The CDR3 region is CASSAPGQLYGYTF. Here the CDR3 DNA reads TGCGCCAGCAGCGCCCCGGGACAACTCTATGGCTACACCTTC.

V usage is TRBV6-1 and J usage is TRBJ2-7, with TRBD2 matching over 11 bases. J was trimmed by 1 base and V by 2 bases; bases with no gene match: 7. Germline CDR1 and CDR2: MNHNS and SASEGT. The CDR3 loop spans 17 amino acids. The CDR3 region is CASSEMVIAGGSYEQYF. CDR3 DNA: TGTGCCAGCAGTGAAATGGTAATAGCGGGAGGGTCCTACGAGCAGTACTTC.

The rearrangement uses TRBV15 and TRBJ1-2; no firm D call. V shed 9 bases and J shed 4 bases, with 15 bases lying between them. CDR3 size: 13 residues. In germline, CDR1 is LNHNV, CDR2 YYDKDF (reference sequence). The CDR3 sequence is CATTTWAGYGYTF. The CDR3 region has the DNA TGTGCCACGACCACTTGGGCAGGCTATGGCTACACCTTC.

The rearrangement joins TRBV7-9 to TRBJ2-7; a weak D match, TRBD2 (5 bases). Trimming stripped 0 bases from V and 6 bases from J, with 9 bases between. Germline V gene data show CDR1 as SEHNR and CDR2 as FQNEAQ (reference sequence). The CDR3 has 13 amino acids. DNA of the CDR3: TGTGCCAGCAGCTTAGCCCGAAGCGGCGAGCAGTACTTC. It is translated as CASSLARSGEQYF. The full variable domain, in which reference TRBV7-9 and TRBJ2-7 provide the parts outside the CDR3, is DTGVSQNPRHKITKRGQNVTFRCDPISEHNRLYWYRQTLGQGPEFLTYFQNEAQLEKSRLLSDRFSAERPKGSFSTLEIQRTEQGDSAMYLCASSLARSGEQYFGPGTRLTVT.

The chain links TRBV7-2 to TRBJ2-5, with 10 bases that match TRBD2. Germline V gene data show CDR1 as SGHTA and CDR2 as FQGNSA. V was pared by 8 bases and J by 4 bases, with 4 bases of the junction left unmatched. The CDR3 extends over 13 amino acids. The CDR3: CASAASGGETQYF. In nucleotides, the CDR3 is TGTGCCAGCGCCGCTAGCGGGGGAGAGACCCAGTACTTC.

This chain links TRBV5-8 with TRBJ2-5; D not certain. Trimming left V 7 bases short and J 10 bases short, with 14 bases between. This CDR3 has 11 residues. Looked up from germline, CDR1 is SGHTS and CDR2 is YDEGEE. CDR3 sequence reads: CASEGFEVQYF. CDR3 nucleotide sequence: TGTGCCAGCGAAGGGTTCGAGGTCCAGTACTTC.

The genes are TRBV19 and TRBJ1-3; TRBD1 matches at 9 bases. The CDR3 consists of 15 residues. Germline CDR1 LNHDA, CDR2 SQIVND (reference sequence). Trimming at V came to 5 bases and at J to 4 bases, leaving 6 bases not matched to a gene. For the CDR3, the DNA is TGTGCCAGTAGTGTACAGGGGGCGCGGGGAAACACCATATATTTT. As protein: CASSVQGARGNTIYF.

V is TRBV7-9 and J is TRBJ1-4; 9 bases fit TRBD1. Germline trimming cut 4 bases from V and 7 bases from J; bases unmatched to any gene: 16. Germline CDR1 and CDR2: SEHNR and FQNEAQ (reference sequence). CDR3 length equals 18 residues. The CDR3 sequence is CASSSSGTGFFATEKLFF. CDR3 coding DNA: TGTGCCAGCAGCTCTTCCGGGACAGGGTTTTTTGCGACTGAAAAACTGTTTTTT.

CDR3 sequence: CASSKGTGRETQYF. The CDR3 DNA is TGTGCCAGCAGCAAGGGGACAGGGCGAGAGACCCAGTACTTC. This rearrangement joins TRBV6-2 or TRBV6-3 to TRBJ2-5; 9 bases are shared with TRBD1. With 6 bases clipped from V and 4 bases from J, the junction kept 6 bases outside the gene matches. The CDR3 is 14 amino acids. The germline V gene encodes CDR1 MNHEY and CDR2 SVGEGT.